This TCR beta chain appears in the sequencing data of a study of control samples from healthy donors and cancer patients. Data came from immunoSEQ multiplex PCR; TCRdb stores just in-frame clones and leaves some out. The profile shows over 110,000 clones, approximately 90% of them singletons. Trimming took off 6 bases at V and 6 bases at J, with 11 bases between the two ends. The CDR3 contains 13 residues. Germline values: CDR1 SGHTA, CDR2 FQGNSA. This chain connects TRBV7-2 to TRBJ2-2, with no clear D. Sequenced input: blood. The clonotype comes from a woman between 25 and 40 years old in good health. The CDR3 sequence: CASSPGRPGELFF. The CDR3 DNA is TGTGCCAGCAGTCCCGGCCGTCCCGGGGAGCTGTTTTTT.